This passage covers 18 T cell receptor beta chains from one sample sequenced in a study of Ad26.COV2.S vaccination and SARS-CoV-2 variants. The protocol was immunoSEQ multiplex PCR, while the TCRdb copy is restricted to in-frame clones and leaves out a portion. The sample includes about 400,000 clones, 70% to 90% of them seen just once. Treatment given: approximately 18 received Ad26.COV2.S at low or high dose, single or two shots; about 5 received placebo; per-sample allocation not given. The samples date from day 63 after the first vaccine or placebo injection. Sequenced material: peripheral blood, taken in a trial of Ad26.COV2.S vaccine versus placebo. These receptors came from a person between 18 and 65 years old who received the Ad26.COV2.S COVID-19 vaccine or a placebo.

The CDR3 nucleotides read TGCAGCGTTGAAGATGACAGCCAAGGGATTGAAGCTTTCTTT. The encoded protein is CSVEDDSQGIEAFF. This chain joins TRBV29-1 and TRBJ1-1; tentatively, D is TRBD1 (5 bases). The CDR3 spans 14 residues. Germline CDR1 is SQVTM and CDR2 is ANQGSEA. Trimming shortened V by 0 bases and J by 7 bases, and 15 bases separated the two germline ends.

This chain joins TRBV19 and TRBJ2-5; D remains ambiguous. The CDR3 runs to 13 residues. From germline, CDR1 is LNHDA and CDR2 SQIVND (reference sequence). Trimming stripped 3 bases from V and 2 bases from J, with 7 bases between. The CDR3 DNA reads as TGTGCCAGTAGTATCGGCGGTCAAGAGACCCAGTACTTC. Amino acids: CASSIGGQETQYF.

This clone occurred a few times. The chain links TRBV7-9 to TRBJ2-1, with 14 bases matching TRBD2. With V trimmed by 6 bases and J by 0 bases, 7 bases remained unmatched. Germline V gene data show CDR1 as SEHNR and CDR2 as FQNEAQ (reference sequence). The CDR3 contains 18 residues. The CDR3 sequence is CASSKGLAGGSSYNEQFF. The CDR3 DNA follows: TGTGCCAGCAGTAAAGGACTAGCGGGAGGTAGCTCCTACAATGAGCAGTTCTTC.

This chain uses TRBV15 with TRBJ1-2, with 9 bases matching TRBD1. The CDR3 runs to 14 residues. Germline CDR1 reads LNHNV; CDR2 reads YYDKDF (reference sequence). V shed 4 bases and J 8 bases; nucleotides not matched to a gene: 8. The CDR3 DNA is TGTGCCACCAGCACCCCGGGACAGGGAAAGGGCTACACCTTC. Translating gives CATSTPGQGKGYTF.

V usage is TRBV7-8 and J usage is TRBJ2-3; D call uncertain. Germline CDR1 is SGHVS and CDR2 is FQNEAQ. This CDR3 comprises 11 residues. V was cut by 4 bases and J by 3 bases, with 2 bases left in between. The chain's CDR3 is CASSWTDTQYF. For the CDR3, the DNA is TGTGCCAGCAGCTGGACAGATACGCAGTATTTT.

The rearrangement links TRBV30 to TRBJ2-7; 7 bases match TRBD1. Losses at the gene ends were 8 bases for V and 2 bases for J; bases not matched to a gene: 9. This CDR3 region has 13 residues. Germline V lookup: CDR1 GTSNPN, CDR2 SVGIG (reference sequence). The CDR3 region is CAQDRGQTYEQYF. In DNA form, the CDR3 reads TGTGCCCAAGATAGGGGACAGACCTACGAGCAGTACTTC.

The chain links TRBV27 to TRBJ2-5; 12 bases are shared with TRBD2. The CDR3 is 16 residues long. The J segment lost 4 bases and the V segment lost 3 bases, leaving 6 bases of the junction unmatched. Looked up from germline, CDR1 is MNHEY and CDR2 is SMNVEV (reference sequence). This CDR3 is CASSFLAGGTRETQYF. The CDR3 region has the DNA TGTGCCAGCAGTTTCCTAGCGGGAGGGACGCGAGAGACCCAGTACTTC.

J is TRBJ1-2 and V is TRBV5-6, with D perhaps TRBD1 (6 bases). The V and J ends lost 1 base and 1 base respectively, with 8 bases between them. The CDR3 spans 14 residues. Germline CDR1 SGHDT, CDR2 YYEEEE. The chain's CDR3 is CASSLKGGNYGYTF. The CDR3 nucleotides read TGTGCCAGCAGCTTGAAGGGGGGTAACTATGGCTACACCTTC.

J is TRBJ1-2 and V is TRBV4-3; D gene unclear. This CDR3 has 15 amino acids. V was shortened by 0 bases and J by 14 bases, with 22 bases between the two germline ends. The V gene's germline CDR1 is LGHNA and CDR2 YSLEER. In nucleotides, the CDR3 is TGCGCCAGCAGCCAAGAGGCGCGGGTGGCTGCCGCCGGGACCTTC. Residues: CASSQEARVAAAGTF.

This chain joins TRBV29-1 and TRBJ2-2; TRBD2 might be the D (5 bases). Germline values: CDR1 SQVTM, CDR2 ANQGSEA. Trimming took 7 bases from V and 6 from J, leaving 9 bases between them. The CDR3 is 11 residues long. Here the CDR3 reads CSAKDSGELFF. CDR3 nucleotide sequence: TGCAGCGCCAAGGACTCCGGGGAGCTGTTTTTT.

CDR3 in DNA: TGTGCCAGCAGAACAGGCGTGAACACTGAAGCTTTCTTT. Protein product: CASRTGVNTEAFF. V usage is TRBV27 and J usage is TRBJ1-1; possible D gene TRBD1, 5 bases. Germline V gene data show CDR1 as MNHEY and CDR2 as SMNVEV (reference sequence). CDR3 length: 13 amino acids. V was shortened by 6 bases and J by 0 bases, with 8 bases between the two germline ends.

In DNA, the CDR3 is TGTGCCAGCAGCCAAAGACTAGCGATAGCCTACGAGCAGTACTTC. Translating it yields CASSQRLAIAYEQYF. This sequence joins TRBV3-1 (or the pseudogene TRBV3-2) and TRBJ2-7, with 8 bases matching TRBD2. The CDR3 covers 15 residues. Unmatched junction bases numbered 5, after V lost 2 bases and J lost 2 bases. Germline-derived CDR1 and CDR2 are LGHDT and YNNKEL (reference sequence).

This clone has a single count. The chain combines TRBV27 with TRBJ2-6, with D perhaps matching TRBD2 (6 bases). The germline V and J ends were trimmed by 0 bases and 0 bases, with 9 bases remaining between them. The CDR3 is 17 amino acids. Germline CDR1 is MNHEY and CDR2 is SMNVEV (reference sequence). The CDR3 is CASSLSGRISGANVLTF. In DNA form, the CDR3 reads TGTGCCAGCAGTTTATCAGGGAGGATCTCTGGGGCCAACGTCCTGACTTTC.

This sequence joins TRBV15 and TRBJ2-7; TRBD1 matches at 11 bases. The CDR3 has 16 residues. Germline CDR1 is LNHNV and CDR2 is YYDKDF (reference sequence). The V and J ends lost 3 bases and 3 bases, in that order; junction bases with no gene match: 7. This CDR3 is CATSRVPGQGGYEQYF. CDR3 bases: TGTGCCACCAGCAGGGTCCCGGGACAGGGGGGCTACGAGCAGTACTTC.

The chain uses TRBV5-3 and TRBJ2-5; 7 bases map to TRBD2. TRBV5-3 is treated as an ORF (open reading frame) with a function not yet certain. The CDR3 contains 16 residues. V was clipped by 0 bases and J by 1 base; unmatched bases: 6. Here the CDR3 DNA reads TGTGCCAGAAGCTTGGCCGGGGGGATCATCCAAGAGACCCAGTACTTC. As protein: CARSLAGGIIQETQYF.

This clone was seen a single time. V gene TRBV20-1 combines with J gene TRBJ2-1; TRBD2 matches 10 bases. Germline V CDR1 and CDR2: DFQATT, SNEGSKA (reference sequence). This CDR3 is 15 amino acids long. Trimming removed 5 bases from V and 8 bases from J; junction bases left unmatched: 12. CDR3: CSARVAGGILDEQFF. The DNA of the CDR3 is TGCAGTGCTCGTGTAGCGGGAGGAATTCTGGATGAGCAGTTCTTC.

The chain recombines TRBV3-1 (or the pseudogene TRBV3-2) with TRBJ1-6, with a weak D call TRBD1 (5 bases). The length of the CDR3 is 16 residues. CDR1 LGHDT and CDR2 YNNKEL come from the germline V gene (reference sequence). V gave up 0 bases and J gave up 3 bases, with 9 bases separating them. The DNA of the CDR3 is TGTGCCAGCAGCCAAGAAACAGGCGTCTATAATTCACCCCTCCACTTT. Protein: CASSQETGVYNSPLHF.

This clone was counted between two and nine times. This chain joins TRBV5-1 and TRBJ2-6; D is unresolved. V gave up 3 bases and J gave up 5 bases, with 6 bases separating them. This CDR3 has 13 residues. The germline V gene encodes CDR1 SGHRS and CDR2 YFSETQ. The CDR3 sequence: CASSSLRANVLTF. DNA for the CDR3: TGCGCCAGCAGCTCCCTCCGGGCCAACGTCCTGACTTTC. Variable domain in full (rest from reference TRBV5-1 and TRBJ2-6): KAGVTQTPRYLIKTRGQQVTLSCSPISGHRSVSWYQQTPGQGLQFLFEYFSETQRNKGNFPGRFSGRQFSNSRSEMNVSTLELGDSALYLCASSSLRANVLTFGAGSRLTVL.